This T cell receptor beta chain comes out of a study of CD8+CD57+ T cells in acquired aplastic anemia (dated by TCRdb to between 2017 and 2018). In terms of the full investigation: A mean of approximately 3 ug of DNA, ranging from roughly 0.19 to 27.4 ug, was extracted from sorted CD4+ and CD8+ cells. A CD8+CD57+ expansion meant a frequency higher than the mean frequency seen in healthy subjects. What the work shows at the level of the full study, not this receptor alone: Fewer than 35 CD8+ CDR3 sequences were found to be shared between patients and controls, but these sequences appeared to be highly expressed in patients and within the immunodominant clones of the patients. No significant difference in CD8+ Simpson's diversity was found between patients and healthy controls (P=0.060).

Patients chosen for sequencing had shown expansion of CD8+CD57+ cells by flow cytometry. Severe acquired aplastic anemia was diagnosed in all patients according to International Study of Aplastic Anemia and Agranulocytosis and Camitta criteria. At the time blood was sampled, none of the patients had received any therapy. In this study, sorted CD4+ and CD8+ T cells from the blood of healthy subjects and of severe aplastic anemia patients had their TCR repertoires deep-sequenced. Patients were enrolled in the USA under clinicaltrials.gov protocols 00001620, 01623167, 00001397, 00071045, 00081523 and 00961064. Ficoll-Paque density gradient centrifugation was used to isolate peripheral blood mononuclear cells. Before DNA was extracted, CD4+ and CD8+ T cells were sorted using either FACS or magnetic beads. CDR1 and CDR2 are drawn from the germline V gene: MNHNS, SASEGT. The junction shows trimming of 6 bases on V and 7 bases on J, plus 15 bases between the germline ends. From cysteine to phenylalanine, the CDR3 is 13 amino acids long. Only the CDR3 part of the read is kept: 39 bases, read in frame from the first base.

TCR beta VDJ combination and CDR3 sequence profiling used genomic DNA as the template. TCR repertoire sequencing was run on an Illumina HiSeq 2000. In the original analysis: TRBV/TRBJ rearrangement plots, CDR3 size and DJ length profiles, and Simpson's diversity index were used to assess repertoires. The immunodominant clone was defined as the most abundant DNA sequence in deep sequencing data. CDR3 amino acid sequences were screened for sharing across subjects and were compared with published repertoires and the VDJdb database. TCRdb passed the public sequencing reads through fastp at Q25 and MiXCR, retaining productive beta sequences. Every entry covers one CDR3 protein and lists the most common genes and DNA from its rows. The V and J calls shown here were made by TCRdb, not taken from the authors' results. For this sample there are roughly 240,000 distinct CDR3 sequences; approximately 45% appear just once. About 8.3% of the sample lies in the top ten.

This clonotype was seen a handful of times. The specificity of this receptor is unknown. Base-call qualities are not available, and no considerably larger clone is one nucleotide away. Recombination linked TRBV6-1 to TRBJ1-2; the D gene lacks a confident call. Material for sequencing was sorted CD4+, CD8+, or CD8+CD57+ T cells (not recorded which) from PBMCs. The origin of this receptor is a human donor with aplastic anemia. The CDR3: CASSRSGRGGYTF. The DNA sequence reads TGTGCCAGCAGCCGCTCGGGGAGAGGTGGCTACACCTTC.